Given below is one TCR beta chain in context. The data were taken from a study of siplizumab effects on memory and regulatory T cells. CDR1 LGHNA and CDR2 YSLEER come from the germline V gene. V lost 4 bases, J lost 6 bases, and 16 bases lay in between. CDR3 size: 15 residues. Some clones are missing from TCRdb's copy, which holds only in-frame ones; the method was immunoSEQ multiplex PCR. The profile shows 70,000 to 90,000 clones, roughly 93% of them singletons. The sample consisted of CD8+ T cells sorted from blood. This receptor was identified in a human donor in good health. J is TRBJ2-1 and V is TRBV4-3; D is unresolved. This chain's CDR3 is CASSPLVGPLNEQFF. CDR3 in DNA: TGCGCCAGCAGCCCCTTGGTTGGACCCCTCAATGAGCAGTTCTTC.